Each of the 16 T cell receptor beta chains below was sequenced from the same sample in a study of cytomegalovirus exposure and HLA in healthy donors. In the PCR, 60 Vbeta and 13 Jbeta primers were used. Libraries were prepared by immunoSEQ multiplex PCR; TCRdb keeps only in-frame clonotypes and omits some of them. This sample has some 130,000 clones; roughly four fifths occur once, and the top ten carry 8.8%. Sequencing was carried out using PBMCs. Receptors originate from a woman in her 50s in good health and CMV-seropositive.

This clone occurred once. The chain recombines TRBV7-3 with TRBJ2-2; weak D call: TRBD1 (5 bases). Germline values: CDR1 SGHTA, CDR2 FQGTGA. V lost 3 bases and J lost 4, with 21 bases in between. This CDR3 is 18 amino acids long. DNA for the CDR3: TGTGCCAGCAGCTTTTCGCCAAGAAGGAGACAGCCCACCGGGGAGCTGTTTTTT. This translates into CASSFSPRRRQPTGELFF.

The V call is TRBV5-1, the J call TRBJ2-1, with 8 bases that match TRBD2. The CDR3 loop spans 14 amino acids. V lost 3 bases and J lost 10; bases outside the gene matches: 9. From germline, CDR1 is SGHRS and CDR2 YFSETQ. The CDR3 protein is CASSSNPGGGEQFF. CDR3 bases: TGCGCCAGCAGCTCTAACCCAGGCGGGGGGGAGCAGTTCTTC.

The chain links TRBV9 to TRBJ2-2; possibly TRBD2 for D (5 bases). This CDR3 has 15 residues. V was pared by 0 bases and J by 6 bases, with 12 bases between. Per the germline V gene, CDR1 is SGDLS and CDR2 is YYNGEE. As DNA, the CDR3 is TGTGCCAGCAGCGTAGCTAGTCGGAGGTCCGGGGAGCTGTTTTTT. It codes for CASSVASRRSGELFF.

The chain is built from TRBV7-9 and TRBJ1-1; 9 bases are a match to TRBD1. Germline CDR1 is SEHNR and CDR2 is FQNEAQ (reference sequence). After removal of 0 bases from V and 11 bases from J, the junction contained 4 bases not matched to a gene. The length of the CDR3 is 13 residues. CDR3 region: CASSLAQGAQAFF. The CDR3 DNA sequence: TGTGCCAGCAGCTTAGCACAGGGGGCGCAGGCTTTCTTT.

The V and J genes are TRBV19 and TRBJ2-2, with D unresolved. The CDR3 totals 15 residues. Germline CDR1 reads LNHDA; CDR2 reads SQIVND (reference sequence). Trimming stripped 3 bases from V and 0 bases from J, with 8 bases between. The CDR3 protein is CASSILRTNTGELFF. As DNA, the CDR3 is TGTGCCAGTAGTATCCTGCGGACGAACACCGGGGAGCTGTTTTTT.

The chain is built from TRBV7-2 and TRBJ2-3; the D gene is possibly TRBD2 (5 bases). V dropped 5 bases and J dropped 5 bases, with 14 bases sitting between them. The CDR3 has 14 amino acids. CDR1 and CDR2 from the germline V gene are SGHTA and FQGNSA. The chain's CDR3 is CASSREWGEDTQYF. In DNA, the CDR3 is TGTGCCAGCAGCCGGGAATGGGGAGAAGATACGCAGTATTTT.

The chain links TRBV14 to TRBJ1-1; D possibly corresponds to TRBD1 (5 bases). The CDR3 sequence is 16 residues long. Trimming shortened V by 0 bases and J by 3 bases, and 14 bases separated the two germline ends. Germline lookup yields CDR1 SGHDN and CDR2 FVKESK. The CDR3 is CASSQEVRVSYTEAFF. The CDR3 DNA reads as TGTGCCAGCAGCCAAGAGGTCAGGGTATCTTACACTGAAGCTTTCTTT.

This clone has just a few counts. The rearrangement links TRBV9 to TRBJ1-2; a weak D match, TRBD1 (5 bases). Trimming stripped 1 base from V and 7 bases from J, with 5 bases between. The CDR3 contains 11 residues. Germline V gene sequence: CDR1 SGDLS, CDR2 YYNGEE. DNA for the CDR3: TGTGCCAGCAGCGTACAGGGTGGCTACACCTTC. Its protein is CASSVQGGYTF.

This chain connects TRBV30 to TRBJ2-3; D possibly corresponds to TRBD2 (6 bases). Trimming removed 3 bases from V and 2 bases from J, with 12 bases in between. Germline V gene lookup returns CDR1 GTSNPN and CDR2 SVGIG (reference sequence). The CDR3 is made up of 14 amino acids. CDR3 loop: CAWSGREYTDTQYF. DNA of the CDR3: TGTGCCTGGAGCGGACGGGAGTACACAGATACGCAGTATTTT.

Only one count was recorded for this clone. In nucleotides, the CDR3 is TGTGCCAGCAGCTTGGGACAGGGGAGGACTGAAGCTTTCTTT. Translated, it gives CASSLGQGRTEAFF. The chain couples TRBV5-6 to TRBJ1-1; 8 bases match TRBD1. CDR3 length: 14 residues. V was clipped by 0 bases and J by 5 bases; unmatched bases: 3. Germline CDR1 is SGHDT and CDR2 is YYEEEE. Drawing the rest from reference TRBV5-6 and TRBJ1-1, the complete variable domain is DAGVTQSPTHLIKTRGQQVTLRCSPKSGHDTVSWYQQALGQGPQFIFQYYEEEERQRGNFPDRFSGHQFPNYSSELNVNALLLGDSALYLCASSLGQGRTEAFFGQGTRLTVV.

This clone was seen a handful of times. The V gene is TRBV29-1, the J gene TRBJ2-1; 13 positions agree with TRBD2. Per the germline V gene, CDR1 is SQVTM and CDR2 is ANQGSEA. The CDR3 covers 15 residues. V gave up 6 bases and J gave up 9 bases; unmatched junction bases: 11. CDR3 residues: CSVGGLAGYGSEQFF. The CDR3 DNA is TGCAGCGTGGGGGGACTAGCGGGATATGGAAGTGAGCAGTTCTTC.

The chain couples TRBV19 to TRBJ2-5, with D maybe TRBD2 (6 bases). V was pared by 5 bases and J by 0 bases, with 13 bases between. Germline CDR1 reads LNHDA; CDR2 reads SQIVND (reference sequence). The CDR3 runs to 15 residues. The CDR3 sequence: CASSWGESYQETQYF. In DNA, the CDR3 is TGTGCCAGTAGTTGGGGGGAGTCGTACCAAGAGACCCAGTACTTC.

The chain recombines TRBV30 with TRBJ2-5, with D perhaps TRBD1 (6 bases). The J call may be faulty, since TRBJ2-7 better matches the DNA end. CDR3 size: 12 residues. Germline CDR1 and CDR2: GTSNPN and SVGIG (reference sequence). CDR3 coding DNA: TGTGCCTGGAGTATACAGGGTCACGAGCAGTACTTC. Protein: CAWSIQGHEQYF.

The V and J genes are TRBV6-6 and TRBJ1-1; tentatively, D is TRBD1 (6 bases). The V gene lost 8 bases and the J gene lost 1 base, with 11 bases spanning the gap. The CDR3 length is 13 residues. CDR1 MNHNY and CDR2 SVGAGI come from the germline V gene (reference sequence). The CDR3 region has the DNA TGTGCCAGCGCCCAGGGACAGAACACTGAAGCTTTCTTT. Protein product: CASAQGQNTEAFF.

The chain uses TRBV19 and TRBJ1-5, with a tentative D call TRBD1 (6 bases). V was clipped by 6 bases and J by 0 bases, with 9 bases between them. The CDR3 extends over 14 amino acids. Germline V gene data show CDR1 as LNHDA and CDR2 as SQIVND (reference sequence). CDR3 nucleotide sequence: TGTGCCAGTAGGGACAGACGTAGCAATCAGCCCCAGCATTTT. It specifies CASRDRRSNQPQHF.

This chain's CDR3 is CASSQDLAAGGDTQYF. DNA for the CDR3: TGTGCCAGCAGCCAAGATCTAGCCGCCGGGGGAGATACGCAGTATTTT. The V gene is TRBV4-2, the J gene TRBJ2-3; perhaps TRBD2 as D (6 bases). With 0 bases removed from V and 5 bases from J, the gap between germline ends came to 15 bases. Germline V gene data show CDR1 as LGHNA and CDR2 as YNFKEQ. This CDR3 spans 16 amino acids.